The rows below give T cell receptor beta chains drawn from one sample of a study of cytomegalovirus exposure and HLA in healthy donors. Libraries were prepared by immunoSEQ multiplex PCR; TCRdb keeps only in-frame clonotypes and omits some of them. Across under 200,000 clones, the top ten clones capture approximately 2% of the sample. Material: PBMCs. These receptors were collected from a man between 25 and 39 years old in good health and CMV-seronegative. The CDR3 runs from the conserved cysteine through the conserved F or W. Fields, in order: V gene, D gene, CDR3 protein. The D gene is left open where the match is weak.

>TRBV9|.
CASSVGSGLQPQHF
>TRBV19|.
CASTDYSNQPQHF
>TRBV21-1|.
CASRSQKTWRDPGSNQPQHF
>TRBV4-1|TRBD2
CASSQGDSGYNEQFF
>TRBV7-2|TRBD2
CASSPRGGSTYNEQFF
>TRBV2|TRBD1
CASAGQGNNEQFF
>TRBV28|.
CASSLMRSNIQYF
>TRBV6-1|TRBD2
CASTLGLAPYNEQFF
>TRBV4-1|TRBD1
CASSQVGTGMPTYEQYF
>TRBV7-2|.
CASSLAWGRSEAFF
>TRBV6-1|.
CASSPGDSYNEQFF
>TRBV7-9|.
CASRREEKLFF
>TRBV30|.
CAWNRDGNTIYF
>TRBV5-5|.
CASAPGGRDYEAFF
>TRBV28|TRBD2
CASSFPGLAGAGTGELFF
>TRBV27|.
CASSFRRTQWVERAFF
>TRBV5-1|.
CASSLGGEEAQYF
>TRBV10-2|TRBD2
CASSLGLAGETQYF
>TRBV5-1|TRBD1
CASSAGQVGSYEQYF
>TRBV18|.
CASSPSTGPGNTIYF
>TRBV19|TRBD1
CASSMGQSNYGYTF
>TRBV30|.
CAWSVRLGGNGYTF
>TRBV29-1|.
CSGGGKWGTEAFF
>TRBV7-2|.
CASSLVLQPAAFF
>TRBV18|.
CASSEGSYNEQFF
>TRBV7-8|.
CASSLGGLTEAFF
>TRBV25-1|TRBD2
CASSEGLVYGDEQFF
>TRBV19|.
CASSMWGPTDPNYGYTF
>TRBV5-4|TRBD2
CASSLAGTTDTQYF
>TRBV5-5|TRBD1
CASSWNGTGVNSNQPQHF
>TRBV2|.
CASNPGWGTDTQYF
>TRBV7-9|.
CASTALRFEDTQYF
>TRBV18|.
CASSPPSGPKNIQYF
>TRBV7-2|TRBD2
CASTLRMREGNTGELFF
>TRBV10-1|.
CASSEKSSGNTIYF
>TRBV5-6|.
CASSLEWRDSRSYEQYF
>TRBV5-1|TRBD1
CASSPGGGRQPQHF
>TRBV2|TRBD2
CASSDRGTSGKGADTQYF
>TRBV27|.
CASTPFAKDGNEQFF
>TRBV7-9|.
CASSLAGSNEQFF
>TRBV20-1|.
CSVTVYEQYF
>TRBV13|TRBD1
CASSPRTGTAEAFF
>TRBV7-2|.
CASSLEYTVRVTQYF
>TRBV5-4|.
CASSLWEARGSPLHF
>TRBV9|.
CASSPVPGHTYEQYF
>TRBV11-2|.
CASSRLVHEQYF
>TRBV19|TRBD1
CASSPGTGQADTQCF
>TRBV28|.
CASSFSGGTQPQHF
>TRBV14|.
CASSQGEQETQYF
>TRBV12-5|.
CASGLVSTASYEQYF
>TRBV7-2|TRBD2
CASSLVAGAVYNEQFF
>TRBV4-1|.
CASSQDLDSHEKLFF
>TRBV11-2|TRBD2
CASSHPAGGPYQYF
>TRBV29-1|.
CSGGTGKINEKLFF
>TRBV21-1|.
CASSHLVRESYSNQPQHF
>TRBV25-1|TRBD2
CASRTSGSNEQFF
>TRBV6-5|.
CASSPPGNTEAFF
>TRBV6-5|.
CASSYLSGPYEQYF
>TRBV19|TRBD1
CASSRQGPEAFF